This T cell receptor (beta chain) was profiled in a study of cytomegalovirus exposure and HLA in healthy donors (dated by TCRdb to about 2017). About the study as a whole: According to a later analysis, one platform produced both the 100 to 150 validation repertoires and the 730 or so repertoires of the first cohort. The study aimed to test whether cataloging public T cell receptors could reveal signatures of past pathogen exposure. In addition to the first cohort of approximately 650 subjects, a separate validation cohort of approximately 130 different subjects was used. To predict cytomegalovirus infection status, the study combined high-throughput TCR immunosequencing, statistical association of individual TCRs with disease status, and machine learning. Overall results and qualifications from the work: Cytomegalovirus status was reported to be diagnosed by the classifier with high specificity and sensitivity in both the original and validation cohorts. Of the cluster scores, approximately 95% were above 0 in a later analysis, which found that TCRs clustered in the first cohort also tended to co-occur in the approximately 130 validation repertoires. The study gave a list of around 170 TCR beta chains associated with cytomegalovirus. According to the authors, the approach could potentially be generalized to other disease states and immunological phenotypes. Most TCR sequences were observed very rarely across donors, whereas some public TCRs were present in many individuals. In vitro tests confirmed that a few of the cytomegalovirus-associated TCR beta chains recognize cytomegalovirus antigens. The validation cohort had no HLA typing available for a later analysis, so co-occurrence within that cohort was assessed over all 120 or so repertoires.

The donors were included in the validation cohort of 100 to 150 subjects, a group kept apart from the approximately 670-subject first cohort. From cysteine to phenylalanine, the CDR3 is 15 amino acids long. Only the CDR3 DNA is retained, 45 bases long and in frame from the first base. CDR1 SGHRS and CDR2 YFSETQ were looked up in the germline V gene. Relative to germline, V is 2 bases shorter and J is 0 bases shorter, with 9 bases between their ends. Library preparation was by the immunoSEQ multiplex PCR assay. The source study handled its data this way. A statistical classification framework was built to diagnose cytomegalovirus status from the catalog of TCR beta chain sequences. Not all clones reach the TCRdb copy of this immuneACCESS table, which keeps in-frame sequences only. Checked studies attribute under half of the gap to unresolved V genes and leave the rest unexplained. V and J calls and clone size are those listed in that table; D and trimming were worked out from the DNA. In this sample the table shows roughly 300,000 clones, 75% to 90% of which occur a single time. The ten largest clones take up around 0.8% of the sample.

Note on this clone: Its target antigen remains unknown. No much larger clone exists at a distance of one base, and base qualities are not known.

The chain was built from TRBV5-1 and TRBJ1-5, with no confidently assigned D gene. This TCR was sampled from a young woman in good health and CMV-seronegative. The sequencing sample was made of PBMCs. In nucleotide form, the sequence is TGCGCCAGCAGCTTAGCGGGGAATAGCAATCAGCCCCAGCATTTT. It specifies CASSLAGNSNQPQHF.